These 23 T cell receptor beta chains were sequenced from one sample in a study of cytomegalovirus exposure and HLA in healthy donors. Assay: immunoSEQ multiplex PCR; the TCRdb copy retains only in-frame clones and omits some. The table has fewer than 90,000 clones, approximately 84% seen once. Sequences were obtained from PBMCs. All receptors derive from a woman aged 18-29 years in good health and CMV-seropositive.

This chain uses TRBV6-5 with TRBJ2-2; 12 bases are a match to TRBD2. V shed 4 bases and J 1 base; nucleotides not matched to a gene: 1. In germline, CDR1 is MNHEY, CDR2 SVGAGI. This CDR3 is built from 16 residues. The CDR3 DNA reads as TGTGCCAGCAGTTTACTAGCGGGGGGGAACACCGGGGAGCTGTTTTTT. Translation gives CASSLLAGGNTGELFF.

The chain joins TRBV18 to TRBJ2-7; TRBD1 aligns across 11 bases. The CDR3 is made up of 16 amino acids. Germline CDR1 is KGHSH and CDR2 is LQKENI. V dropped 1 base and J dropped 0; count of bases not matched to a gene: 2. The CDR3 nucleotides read TGTGCCAGCTCACCACTGGGACAGGGGGTCTCCTACGAGCAGTACTTC. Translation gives CASSPLGQGVSYEQYF.

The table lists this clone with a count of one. In DNA form, the CDR3 reads TGTGCCAGTAGTGCTTTGGGACAGCCTAATGAAAAACTGTTTTTT. The encoded protein is CASSALGQPNEKLFF. The gene calls are TRBV19 and TRBJ1-4; 7 bases line up with TRBD1. Germline CDR1 reads LNHDA; CDR2 reads SQIVND (reference sequence). The junction had 6 bases not matched to a gene; V was cut back by 5 bases and J by 3 bases. The CDR3 is 15 residues long.

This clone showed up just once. CDR3 in amino acids: CASSLGTGGQETQYF. CDR3 nucleotide sequence: TGTGCCAGCAGCCTCGGGACAGGGGGACAAGAGACCCAGTACTTC. The chain carries TRBV7-3 and TRBJ2-5; 11 bases line up with TRBD1. CDR1 is SGHTA and CDR2 is FQGTGA in the germline V gene. V lost 5 bases and J lost 2; bases outside the gene matches: 4. This CDR3 spans 15 amino acids.

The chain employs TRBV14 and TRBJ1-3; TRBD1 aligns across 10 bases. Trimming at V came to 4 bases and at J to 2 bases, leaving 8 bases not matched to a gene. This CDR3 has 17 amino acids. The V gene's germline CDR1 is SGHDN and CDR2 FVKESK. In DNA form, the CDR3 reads TGTGCCAGCAGCCGATGGACAGGGGGTAATACTGGAAACACCATATATTTT. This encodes CASSRWTGGNTGNTIYF.

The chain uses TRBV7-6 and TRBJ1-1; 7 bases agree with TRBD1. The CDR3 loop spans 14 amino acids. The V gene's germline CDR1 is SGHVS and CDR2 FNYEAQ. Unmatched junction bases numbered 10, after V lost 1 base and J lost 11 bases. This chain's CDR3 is CASSLVVNRGVAFF. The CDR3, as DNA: TGTGCCAGCAGCTTAGTCGTGAACAGGGGCGTCGCTTTCTTT.

The CDR3 region has the DNA TGTGCCAGCAGCAAGACGGGACAGGGCTACGAGCAGTACTTC. Its protein is CASSKTGQGYEQYF. This chain joins TRBV7-6 and TRBJ2-7; TRBD1 agrees at 9 bases. Germline assignment: CDR1 SGHVS and CDR2 FNYEAQ. The length of the CDR3 is 14 residues. J lost 3 bases, V lost 5 bases, and 5 bases had no gene match.

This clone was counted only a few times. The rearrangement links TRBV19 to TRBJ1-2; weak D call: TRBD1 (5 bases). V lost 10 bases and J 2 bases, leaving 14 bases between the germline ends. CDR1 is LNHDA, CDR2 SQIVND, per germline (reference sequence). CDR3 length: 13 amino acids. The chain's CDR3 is CATAGGANYGYTF. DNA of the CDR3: TGTGCCACAGCCGGCGGGGCGAACTATGGCTACACCTTC.

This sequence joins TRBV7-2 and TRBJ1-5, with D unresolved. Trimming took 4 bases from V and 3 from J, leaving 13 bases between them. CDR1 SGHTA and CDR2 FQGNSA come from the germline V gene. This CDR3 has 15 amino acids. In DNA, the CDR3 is TGTGCCAGCAGCTCCCTAGGGAGGGTCAATCAGCCCCAGCATTTT. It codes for CASSSLGRVNQPQHF.

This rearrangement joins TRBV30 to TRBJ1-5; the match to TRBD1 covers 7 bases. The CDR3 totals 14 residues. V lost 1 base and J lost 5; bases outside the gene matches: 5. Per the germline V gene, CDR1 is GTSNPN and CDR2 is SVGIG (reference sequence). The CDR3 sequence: CAWSEGASDQPQHF. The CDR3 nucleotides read TGTGCCTGGAGTGAGGGGGCAAGTGATCAGCCCCAGCATTTT.

The CDR3 DNA is TGTGCCAGCAGTTCGGGGCTAGCGGGAAACATTCAGTACTTC. Translating gives CASSSGLAGNIQYF. The chain couples TRBV6-5 to TRBJ2-4; 8 nucleotides agree with TRBD2. V lost 4 bases and J lost 6; bases outside the gene matches: 5. From germline, CDR1 is MNHEY and CDR2 SVGAGI. The CDR3 extends over 14 amino acids.

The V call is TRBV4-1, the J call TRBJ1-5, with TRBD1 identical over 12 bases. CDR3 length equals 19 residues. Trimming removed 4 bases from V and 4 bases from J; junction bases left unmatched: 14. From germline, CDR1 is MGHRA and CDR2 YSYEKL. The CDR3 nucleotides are TGCGCCAGCAGCCGACCTGGCTTAGGGGACAGGGGGCCGAATCAGCCCCAGCATTTT. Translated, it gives CASSRPGLGDRGPNQPQHF.

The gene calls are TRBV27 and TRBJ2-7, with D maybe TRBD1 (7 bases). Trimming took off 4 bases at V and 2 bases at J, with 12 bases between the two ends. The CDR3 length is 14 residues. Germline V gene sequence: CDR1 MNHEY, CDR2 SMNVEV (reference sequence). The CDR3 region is CASSSRGVAYEQYF. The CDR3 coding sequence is TGTGCCAGCAGTTCCAGGGGGGTCGCCTACGAGCAGTACTTC.

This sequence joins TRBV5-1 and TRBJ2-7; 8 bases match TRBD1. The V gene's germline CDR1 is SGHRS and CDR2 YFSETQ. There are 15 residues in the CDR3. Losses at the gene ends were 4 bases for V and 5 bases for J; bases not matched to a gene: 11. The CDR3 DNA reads TGCGCCAGCAGCCTAGGGTACACACAGGGGGACGAGCAGTACTTC. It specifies CASSLGYTQGDEQYF.

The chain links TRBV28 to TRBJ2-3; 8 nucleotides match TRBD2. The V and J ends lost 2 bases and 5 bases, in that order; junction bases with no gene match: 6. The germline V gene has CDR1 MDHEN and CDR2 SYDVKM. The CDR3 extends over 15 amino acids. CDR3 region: CASSLDGGAGDTQYF. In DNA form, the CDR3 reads TGTGCCAGCAGTTTAGACGGGGGGGCCGGAGATACGCAGTATTTT.

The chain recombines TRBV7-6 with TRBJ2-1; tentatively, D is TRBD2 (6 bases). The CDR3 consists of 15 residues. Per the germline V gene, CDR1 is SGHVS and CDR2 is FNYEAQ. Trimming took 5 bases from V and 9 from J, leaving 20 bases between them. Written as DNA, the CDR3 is TGTGCCAGCAGCCCCGGACGGCTAGCGTACGGTGAGCAGTTCTTC. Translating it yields CASSPGRLAYGEQFF. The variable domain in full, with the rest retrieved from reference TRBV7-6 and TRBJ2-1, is GAGVSQSPRYKVTKRGQDVALRCDPISGHVSLYWYRQALGQGPEFLTYFNYEAQQDKSGLPNDRFSAERPEGSISTLTIQRTEQRDSAMYRCASSPGRLAYGEQFFGPGTRLTVL.

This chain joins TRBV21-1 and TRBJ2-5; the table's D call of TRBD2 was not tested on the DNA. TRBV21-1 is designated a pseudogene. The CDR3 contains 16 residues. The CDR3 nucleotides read TGTGCCAGCAGCAAAGTGGGCCTAGCGGACCAAGAGACCCAGTACTTC. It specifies CASSKVGLADQETQYF.

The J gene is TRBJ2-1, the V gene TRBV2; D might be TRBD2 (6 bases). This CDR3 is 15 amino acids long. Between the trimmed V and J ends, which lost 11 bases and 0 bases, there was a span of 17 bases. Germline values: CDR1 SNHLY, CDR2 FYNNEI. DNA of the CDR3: TGTGCCCCCCGGGGAGGCAGGCGCTCCTACAATGAGCAGTTCTTC. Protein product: CAPRGGRRSYNEQFF.

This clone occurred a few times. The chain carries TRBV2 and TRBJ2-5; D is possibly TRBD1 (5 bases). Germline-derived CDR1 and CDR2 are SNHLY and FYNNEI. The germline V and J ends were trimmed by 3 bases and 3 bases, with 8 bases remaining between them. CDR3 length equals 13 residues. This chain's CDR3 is CASSDLQEETQYF. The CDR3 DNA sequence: TGTGCCAGCAGTGATCTACAGGAAGAGACCCAGTACTTC.

The CDR3 bases are TGTGCCATCAGTGAGTCGGGACAGGGTTATAATTCACCCCTCCACTTT. Protein sequence: CAISESGQGYNSPLHF. The genes are TRBV10-3 and TRBJ1-6, with 9 nucleotides matching TRBD1. The CDR3 has 16 amino acids. Germline V gene sequence: CDR1 ENHRY, CDR2 SYGVKD. The trim removed 0 bases at V and 4 bases at J, leaving 1 base unmatched.

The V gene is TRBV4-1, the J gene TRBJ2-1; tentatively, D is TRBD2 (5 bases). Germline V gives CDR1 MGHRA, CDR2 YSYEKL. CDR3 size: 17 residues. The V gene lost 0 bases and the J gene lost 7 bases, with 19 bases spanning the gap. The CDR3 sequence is CASSQDLTLASENEQFF. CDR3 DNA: TGCGCCAGCAGCCAAGATTTGACGCTAGCTAGTGAGAATGAGCAGTTCTTC.

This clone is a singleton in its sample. The CDR3 region is CASSESGGPGGNTIYF. For the CDR3, the DNA is TGTGCCAGCAGTGAATCAGGGGGCCCGGGGGGAAACACCATATATTTT. V and J are TRBV25-1 and TRBJ1-3, with 8 bases that match TRBD1. V trimming: 1 base; J trimming: 4 bases; junction bases outside the gene matches: 6. Germline V lookup: CDR1 MGHDK, CDR2 SYGVNS. This CDR3 is 16 amino acids long.

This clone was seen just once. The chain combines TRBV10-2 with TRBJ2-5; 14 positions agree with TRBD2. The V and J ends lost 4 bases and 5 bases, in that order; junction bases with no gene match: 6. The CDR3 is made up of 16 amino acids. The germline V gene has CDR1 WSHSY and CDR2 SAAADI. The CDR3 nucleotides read TGCGCCAGCAGTGGTCCGCGACTAGCGGGGGGGGAGACCCAGTACTTC. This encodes CASSGPRLAGGETQYF.